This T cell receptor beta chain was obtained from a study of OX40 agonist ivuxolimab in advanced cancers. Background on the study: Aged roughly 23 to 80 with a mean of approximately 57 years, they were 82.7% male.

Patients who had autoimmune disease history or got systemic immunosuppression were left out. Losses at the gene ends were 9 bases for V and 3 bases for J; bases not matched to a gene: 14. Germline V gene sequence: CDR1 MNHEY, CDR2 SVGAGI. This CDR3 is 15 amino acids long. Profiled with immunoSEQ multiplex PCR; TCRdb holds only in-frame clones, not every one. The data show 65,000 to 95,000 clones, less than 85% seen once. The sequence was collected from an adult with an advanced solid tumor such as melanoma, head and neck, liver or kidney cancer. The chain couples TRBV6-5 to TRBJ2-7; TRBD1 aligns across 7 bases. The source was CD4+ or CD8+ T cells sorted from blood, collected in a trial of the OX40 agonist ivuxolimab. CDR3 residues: CASQLQGGDVYEQYF. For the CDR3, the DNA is TGTGCCAGTCAGCTTCAAGGGGGCGACGTCTACGAGCAGTACTTC.